Following are 17 T cell receptor beta chains from one sample sequenced in a study of shared clonotypes between healthy human individuals. Clones were sequenced by immunoSEQ multiplex PCR, and TCRdb holds only the in-frame ones, with some missing. The sample carries about 1 million clones, under 80% recorded once. Material: memory CD4+ T cells sorted from blood. Sample subset: CD45RA-negative fraction. Receptor source: a man younger than 30 in good health.

Only one count was recorded for this clone. V is TRBV9 and J is TRBJ2-1; D is possibly TRBD1 or TRBD2 (6 bases each). V was pared by 4 bases and J by 8 bases, with 7 bases between. CDR3 length: 11 residues. Germline CDR1 reads SGDLS; CDR2 reads YYNGEE. The CDR3 region has the DNA TGTGCCAGCAGCAGGGGGGATGAGCAGTTCTTC. It encodes CASSRGDEQFF.

J is TRBJ2-2 and V is TRBV5-4; 13 bases match TRBD2. The germline CDR1 and CDR2 sequences are SGHNT and YYREEE (reference sequence). J lost 6 bases, V lost 0 bases, and 2 bases had no gene match. CDR3 length: 16 residues. The CDR3 reads CASSLGLAGGPGELFF. In nucleotides, the CDR3 is TGTGCCAGCAGCTTGGGACTAGCGGGAGGTCCCGGGGAGCTGTTTTTT.

CDR3: CASSRTGEKSEKLFF. In DNA, the CDR3 is TGTGCCAGCAGTAGGACAGGGGAGAAAAGTGAAAAACTGTTTTTT. The gene calls are TRBV11-2 and TRBJ1-4; 9 bases fit TRBD1. Looked up from germline, CDR1 is SGHAT and CDR2 is FQNNGV. The V segment lost 6 bases and the J segment 7 bases; nucleotides outside the gene matches: 9. CDR3 length: 15 amino acids.

The rearrangement links TRBV6-6 to TRBJ1-6; 10 bases align to TRBD1. V trimming: 8 bases; J trimming: 7 bases; junction bases outside the gene matches: 5. The CDR3 is made up of 14 amino acids. Germline V CDR1 and CDR2: MNHNY, SVGAGI (reference sequence). The CDR3 DNA follows: TGTGCCAGCGACCCGGGACAGGGGAATTCACCCCTCCACTTT. It is translated as CASDPGQGNSPLHF.

This clone has ten or more counts. V gene TRBV5-4 combines with J gene TRBJ2-2, with D perhaps matching TRBD1 (5 bases). Germline V gene sequence: CDR1 SGHNT, CDR2 YYREEE (reference sequence). V lost 7 bases and J lost 5, with 12 bases in between. This CDR3 is 13 amino acids long. CDR3 in DNA: TGTGCCAGCCAGGGTTGGAGTACCGGGGAGCTGTTTTTT. Encoded protein: CASQGWSTGELFF.

The chain is built from TRBV30 and TRBJ2-7; 13 nucleotides match TRBD2. V was pared by 0 bases and J by 2 bases, with 1 base of the junction left unmatched. CDR1 GTSNPN and CDR2 SVGIG come from the germline V gene (reference sequence). This CDR3 contains 15 residues. The CDR3 region has the DNA TGTGCCTGGAGTGTAGGACTAGCGGGGGCCTACGAGCAGTACTTC. Its protein product is CAWSVGLAGAYEQYF.

V usage is TRBV11-2 and J usage is TRBJ2-7; the D gene is possibly TRBD1 (5 bases). V shed 0 bases and J shed 0 bases, with 12 bases lying between them. This CDR3 contains 16 residues. Per germline, CDR1 SGHAT and CDR2 FQNNGV. In DNA form, the CDR3 reads TGTGCCAGCAGCTTAGATCAGGGTACGGGCTCCTACGAGCAGTACTTC. Translated: CASSLDQGTGSYEQYF.

The J gene is TRBJ2-1, the V gene TRBV5-6; 14 bases match TRBD2. The V and J ends lost 4 bases and 9 bases, in that order; junction bases with no gene match: 6. CDR1 is SGHDT and CDR2 is YYEEEE in the germline V gene. The CDR3 spans 15 residues. The CDR3 protein is CASSVGTSGRGEQFF. The CDR3 DNA reads TGTGCCAGCAGCGTCGGGACTAGCGGGAGAGGTGAGCAGTTCTTC.

This rearrangement joins TRBV5-4 to TRBJ1-1; D gene ambiguous. Trimming removed 4 bases from V and 11 bases from J, with 15 bases in between. From germline, CDR1 is SGHNT and CDR2 YYREEE (reference sequence). CDR3 length: 12 residues. The CDR3: CASSTVGSVAFF. In DNA form, the CDR3 reads TGTGCCAGCAGCACGGTGGGTTCGGTGGCTTTCTTT.

The chain employs TRBV11-1 and TRBJ2-7, with 9 bases identical to TRBD2. The V segment lost 5 bases and the J segment 0 bases; nucleotides outside the gene matches: 8. The CDR3 runs to 16 residues. The germline gives CDR1 SGHAT, CDR2 FQDESV (reference sequence). The CDR3, as DNA: TGTGCCAGCAGCAAGCGAGAGCGGGGGGACTCCTACGAGCAGTACTTC. It encodes CASSKRERGDSYEQYF.

The rearrangement joins TRBV18 to TRBJ2-7, with TRBD1 matching 7 bases. V trimming: 6 bases; J trimming: 2 bases; junction bases outside the gene matches: 7. Germline CDR1 and CDR2: KGHSH and LQKENI. CDR3 length equals 14 residues. DNA of the CDR3: TGTGCCAGCTCTATGACAGGGAATACCTACGAGCAGTACTTC. It translates to CASSMTGNTYEQYF.

The chain is built from TRBV5-5 and TRBJ1-3; tentatively, D is TRBD1 (5 bases). Germline values: CDR1 SGHKS, CDR2 YYEKEE (reference sequence). V lost 7 bases to trimming and J lost 1 base, with 21 bases between them. This CDR3 spans 17 amino acids. The CDR3 coding sequence is TGTGCCAGCTGCCGGCAGTTGGCGGGGGGTTCTGGAAACACCATATATTTT. It codes for CASCRQLAGGSGNTIYF.

The V and J genes are TRBV29-1 and TRBJ2-3; D is ambiguous. V was cut by 7 bases and J by 2 bases, with 7 bases left in between. Per germline, CDR1 SQVTM and CDR2 ANQGSEA. CDR3 length: 11 residues. DNA for the CDR3: TGCAGCGCGTCCCCCACAGATACGCAGTATTTT. Translation: CSASPTDTQYF.

The table lists this clone with a few counts. This chain joins TRBV2 and TRBJ2-1, with D possibly matching TRBD1 (5 bases). The V gene lost 5 bases and the J gene lost 5 bases, with 16 bases spanning the gap. This CDR3 contains 15 residues. The germline CDR1 and CDR2 sequences are SNHLY and FYNNEI. CDR3 sequence reads: CASSPHPTANNEQFF. The CDR3 bases are TGTGCCAGCAGTCCCCACCCGACAGCTAACAATGAGCAGTTCTTC.

This clone appeared a few times. The rearrangement joins TRBV11-2 to TRBJ1-2; the D gene is possibly TRBD1 (6 bases). V gave up 1 base and J gave up 6 bases, with 12 bases separating them. The CDR3 is made up of 14 amino acids. The germline gives CDR1 SGHAT, CDR2 FQNNGV. The CDR3 DNA reads TGTGCCAGCAGCTTAGCCGGGGGGCCGGATGGCTACACCTTC. This translates into CASSLAGGPDGYTF.

This sequence joins TRBV7-3 and TRBJ2-1; 10 nucleotides match TRBD1. This CDR3 contains 16 residues. J gave up 4 bases and V 5 bases, and 8 bases lay outside the gene matches. Per the germline V gene, CDR1 is SGHTA and CDR2 is FQGTGA. Here the CDR3 DNA reads TGTGCCAGCAGCGCCACCGGGACAGGGGTATACAATGAGCAGTTCTTC. It is translated as CASSATGTGVYNEQFF.

This rearrangement joins TRBV5-1 to TRBJ1-1; 7 bases fit TRBD1. In germline, CDR1 is SGHRS, CDR2 YFSETQ. Losses at the gene ends were 0 bases for V and 1 base for J; bases not matched to a gene: 3. There are 15 residues in the CDR3. CDR3: CASSLGDSKNTEAFF. CDR3 bases: TGCGCCAGCAGCTTGGGGGACAGCAAGAACACTGAAGCTTTCTTT. The full variable domain, with the rest looked up from reference TRBV5-1 and TRBJ1-1, is KAGVTQTPRYLIKTRGQQVTLSCSPISGHRSVSWYQQTPGQGLQFLFEYFSETQRNKGNFPGRFSGRQFSNSRSEMNVSTLELGDSALYLCASSLGDSKNTEAFFGQGTRLTVV.